This record concerns one T cell receptor (beta chain) sequence. The antigen remains unidentified. 13 Jbeta primers and 60 Vbeta primers were used for the PCR. The protocol was immunoSEQ multiplex PCR, while the TCRdb copy is restricted to in-frame clones and leaves out a portion. The data show 130,000 or so clones, roughly four fifths seen once. This CDR3 region has 15 residues. The germline CDR1 and CDR2 sequences are MNHEY and SMNVEV (reference sequence). Unmatched junction bases numbered 5, after V lost 3 bases and J lost 1 base. The sample belongs to a study of cytomegalovirus exposure and HLA in healthy donors. On the study more broadly: Early on, a data release was issued that held roughly 80 million unique TCRs from HLA-typed donors.

General study findings and limits: CMV antigen specificity of a few CMV-associated chains was confirmed in vitro. In presence/absence analyses, roughly uniform sequencing depth across donors was assumed.

The sequencing input was PBMCs. This chain joins TRBV27 and TRBJ2-5; 7 bases map to TRBD1. This clonotype originated in a middle-aged man in good health and CMV-seronegative. The CDR3 DNA follows: TGTGCCAGCAGTTTGAGACAGGGAGCCCAAGAGACCCAGTACTTC. It specifies CASSLRQGAQETQYF.